This T cell receptor beta chain was recorded in a study of CD8 T cells in ankylosing spondylitis (dated by TCRdb to 2016 to 2017). Regarding the study in general: The study set out to find disease-linked TCR variants by profiling T cell receptor beta repertoires in ankylosing spondylitis patients and healthy donors. The full study cohort was made up of 25 ankylosing spondylitis patients and over 90 healthy donors. Peripheral blood samples were taken, and synovial fluid was additionally collected from ankylosing spondylitis patients. Here is what the overall study found, with its caveats: A CD8+ phenotype was shown by the disease-linked clones, which were found at relatively low frequencies in peripheral blood. The disease-linked clones were reported as significantly enriched in matched synovial fluid samples from ankylosing spondylitis patients. Blood from ankylosing spondylitis patients appeared to be characterized by a TCR beta motif composed of under 10 highly homologous amino acid variants. Some TCR beta motif variants had previously been reported in synovial fluid and blood of reactive arthritis patients, which suggested common disease-initiation mechanisms.

This clonotype was seen only a few times. There is no known antigen for this receptor. Per-base quality was not reported, and no clone a single base away is much larger than it. Sequencing used an Illumina HiSeq 2500. Quantitative 5'-RACE with molecular barcodes was used to prepare TCR beta libraries. For the original study's pipeline: A new computational method based on a probabilistic model of VDJ rearrangement was used to identify disease-linked TCR variants. TCRdb reanalyzed the raw reads on its own, using fastp at Q25 for trimming and MiXCR for clone calling, and kept in-frame beta chains. Every CDR3 protein is listed once, alongside the most common genes and DNA of its rows. TCRdb's processing, not the study's, gives the V and J calls here. This sample has about 340,000 distinct CDR3 sequences in its table, and roughly 14% of those were observed once. Of the sample, 0.85% to 1.4% falls within the top ten clones.

Relative to germline, V is missing 11 bases and J is missing 2 bases, with 10 bases of the junction outside any gene match. From its cysteine to its phenylalanine, the CDR3 spans 15 amino acids. Just CDR3 DNA is preserved here, 45 bases in frame from base 1. Material for sequencing was blood, either unsorted or a sorted T cell fraction (not recorded which). This receptor was identified in a male donor with ankylosing spondylitis or in good health (not recorded which). The chain was built from TRBV12-3 or TRBV12-4 and TRBJ2-2; 8 central nucleotides agree with TRBD2. The nucleotides read TGTGCCTCTCGGGGGGGCAGGGCCAACACCGGGGAGCTGTTTTTT. Its product reads: CASRGGRANTGELFF.